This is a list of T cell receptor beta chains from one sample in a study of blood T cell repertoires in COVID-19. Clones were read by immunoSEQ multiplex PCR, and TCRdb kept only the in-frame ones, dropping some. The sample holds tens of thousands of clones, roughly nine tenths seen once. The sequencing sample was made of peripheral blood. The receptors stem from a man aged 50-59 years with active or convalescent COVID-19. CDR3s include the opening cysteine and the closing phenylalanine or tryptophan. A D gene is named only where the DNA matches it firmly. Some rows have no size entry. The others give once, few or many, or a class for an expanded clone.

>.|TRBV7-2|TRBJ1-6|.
TGTGCCAGCAGCTTATTTTCAGGCAGCTCCTATAATTCACCCCTCCACTTT
CASSLFSGSSYNSPLHF
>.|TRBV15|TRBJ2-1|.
TGTGCCACCAGCACCCACGGGGGTTACAATGAGCAGTTCTTC
CATSTHGGYNEQFF
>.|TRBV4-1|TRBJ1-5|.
TGCGCCAGCAGCCAACAGGGAAGTCAGCCCCAGCATTTT
CASSQQGSQPQHF
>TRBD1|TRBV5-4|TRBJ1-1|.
TGTGCCAGCAGCTTGGCTGACAGGGTAGGAACTGAAGCTTTCTTT
CASSLADRVGTEAFF
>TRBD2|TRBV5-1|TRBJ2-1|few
TGCGCCAGCAGCTCTTCAGCGGGGGTGTCCAATGAGCAGTTCTTC
CASSSSAGVSNEQFF
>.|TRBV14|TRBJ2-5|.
TGTGCCAGCAGCCAAGATAACACAGGGAGAGAGACCCAGTACTTC
CASSQDNTGRETQYF
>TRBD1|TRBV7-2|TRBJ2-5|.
TGTGCCAGCAGCCCGGGGACAGCTCAAGAGACCCAGTACTTC
CASSPGTAQETQYF
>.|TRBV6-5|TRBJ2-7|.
TGTGCCAGCACCCGGGGGGCCGGATACGAGCAGTACTTC
CASTRGAGYEQYF
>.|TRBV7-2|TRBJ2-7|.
TGTGCCAGCAGCTCAACGGGCGAGCAGTACTTC
CASSSTGEQYF
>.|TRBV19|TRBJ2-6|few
TGTGCCAGTCACCCCGGGACTGGGGCCAACGTCCTGACTTTC
CASHPGTGANVLTF
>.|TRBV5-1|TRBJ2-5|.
TGCGCCAGCAGCTTGACAGTCTCCCAAGAGACCCAGTACTTC
CASSLTVSQETQYF
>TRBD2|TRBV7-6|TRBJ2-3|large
TGTGCCAGCAGCTTAGCGGGCGGGGGGGGAGATACGCAGTATTTT
CASSLAGGGGDTQYF
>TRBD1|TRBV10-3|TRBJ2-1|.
TGTGCCATCAGTGGGTTAGGGACAGGTTTAAACAATGAGCAGTTCTTC
CAISGLGTGLNNEQFF
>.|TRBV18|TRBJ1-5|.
TGTGCCAGCTCACCCCCGGGGGGGCAACAGCCCCAGCATTTT
CASSPPGGQQPQHF
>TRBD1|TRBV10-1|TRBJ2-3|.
TGCGCCAGCAGAAGGACGGGACAGAACACAGATACGCAGTATTTT
CASRRTGQNTDTQYF
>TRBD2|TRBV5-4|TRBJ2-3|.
TGTGCCAGCAGCGCGGGACTAGCGGGGGGGCTGGATACGCAGTATTTT
CASSAGLAGGLDTQYF
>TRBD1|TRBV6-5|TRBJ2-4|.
TGTGCCAGCAGAACGGACAGGGATCGGGAGTACTTC
CASRTDRDREYF
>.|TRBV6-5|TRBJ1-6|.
TGTGCCAGCAGGGGGGGTAATTCACCCCTCCACTTT
CASRGGNSPLHF
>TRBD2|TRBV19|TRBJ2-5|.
TGTGCCAGTAGTATAGTACTAGCGGGGGGCCAAGAGACCCAGTACTTC
CASSIVLAGGQETQYF
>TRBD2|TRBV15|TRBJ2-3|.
TGTGCCACCAGCAGAGTATCGGGGGGGGCCGACACAGATACGCAGTATTTT
CATSRVSGGADTDTQYF
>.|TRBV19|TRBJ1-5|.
TGTGCCAGTAGGAACAGAGTCAATCAGCCCCAGCATTTT
CASRNRVNQPQHF
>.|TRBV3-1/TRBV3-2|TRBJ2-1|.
TGTGCCAGCAGCCTCTGGGCCTATGCCAATGAGCAGTTCTTC
CASSLWAYANEQFF
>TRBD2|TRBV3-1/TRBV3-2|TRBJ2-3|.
TGTGCCAGCAGCCCCCTAGCGGGGGGGCTGGCAGATACGCAGTATTTT
CASSPLAGGLADTQYF
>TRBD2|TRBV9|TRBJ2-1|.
TGTGCCAGCAGCCCGGGGGTAGCTAGCGGGGCCTACAATGAGCAGTTCTTC
CASSPGVASGAYNEQFF
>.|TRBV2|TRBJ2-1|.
TGTGCCAGCGGTAGCAGGGGAGACTACAATGAGCAGTTCTTC
CASGSRGDYNEQFF